The rows below give T cell receptor beta chains drawn from one sample of a study of blood T cell repertoires in COVID-19. Sequencing used immunoSEQ multiplex PCR; TCRdb keeps in-frame clones, though not all of them. The table includes some 130,000 clones, more than 60% detected once. The sequenced sample consisted of peripheral blood. These receptors came from a woman in her 70s with acute or convalescent COVID-19. CDR3s include the opening cysteine and the closing phenylalanine or tryptophan. D genes are given only for firm matches. Clone size is shown for a subset of rows, as once, few, many or a class of expanded clone.

d_call: -
clone_size: -
v_call: TRBV6-5
j_call: TRBJ2-3
cdr3_aa: CASSAGINTQYF
cdr3_nt: TGTGCCAGCTCAGCGGGTATAAATACGCAGTATTTT

d_call: -
clone_size: -
v_call: TRBV5-4
j_call: TRBJ2-2
cdr3_aa: CASSLGAGGITGELFF
cdr3_nt: TGTGCCAGCAGCTTGGGCGCAGGAGGAATCACCGGGGAGCTGTTTTTT

d_call: -
clone_size: -
v_call: TRBV6-5
j_call: TRBJ1-4
cdr3_aa: CASSQETWGELFF
cdr3_nt: TGTGCCAGCAGCCAAGAGACGTGGGGGGAACTGTTTTTT

d_call: -
clone_size: few
v_call: TRBV2
j_call: TRBJ2-4
cdr3_aa: CATGAKNIQYF
cdr3_nt: TGTGCCACCGGAGCCAAAAACATTCAGTACTTC

d_call: -
clone_size: -
v_call: TRBV4-2
j_call: TRBJ1-2
cdr3_aa: CASSQEPTGSYGYTF
cdr3_nt: TGTGCCAGCAGCCAAGAACCTACAGGGAGCTATGGCTACACCTTC

d_call: TRBD2
clone_size: -
v_call: TRBV14
j_call: TRBJ2-7
cdr3_aa: CASSQERDPREVFYEQYF
cdr3_nt: TGTGCCAGCAGCCAAGAGCGGGACCCGCGGGAGGTCTTCTACGAGCAGTACTTC

d_call: TRBD2
clone_size: once
v_call: TRBV5-1
j_call: TRBJ2-5
cdr3_aa: CASSLEPSGVGETQYF
cdr3_nt: TGCGCCAGCAGCTTGGAGCCTAGCGGGGTCGGGGAGACCCAGTACTTC

d_call: TRBD1
clone_size: few
v_call: TRBV28
j_call: TRBJ1-5
cdr3_aa: CASSFDRGSNQPQHF
cdr3_nt: TGTGCCAGCAGTTTCGACAGGGGAAGCAATCAGCCCCAGCATTTT

d_call: -
clone_size: -
v_call: TRBV7-7
j_call: TRBJ1-4
cdr3_aa: CASSLVPNEKLFF
cdr3_nt: TGTGCTAGCAGCTTAGTTCCAAATGAAAAACTGTTTTTT

d_call: TRBD1
clone_size: -
v_call: TRBV10-1
j_call: TRBJ1-2
cdr3_aa: CASSKNRGQGYTF
cdr3_nt: TGCGCCAGCAGCAAAAACAGGGGGCAAGGCTACACCTTC

d_call: TRBD1
clone_size: -
v_call: TRBV27
j_call: TRBJ1-5
cdr3_aa: CASATGDQPQHF
cdr3_nt: TGTGCCAGCGCGACAGGGGACCAGCCCCAGCATTTT

d_call: -
clone_size: few
v_call: TRBV29-1
j_call: TRBJ2-7
cdr3_aa: CSVLTGNEQYF
cdr3_nt: TGCAGCGTTCTTACAGGGAACGAGCAGTACTTC

d_call: TRBD1
clone_size: -
v_call: TRBV18
j_call: TRBJ1-5
cdr3_aa: CASSSTGDQPQHF
cdr3_nt: TGTGCCAGCTCATCCACAGGGGATCAGCCCCAGCATTTT

d_call: -
clone_size: -
v_call: TRBV5-1
j_call: TRBJ1-1
cdr3_aa: CASSPSPGNTEAFF
cdr3_nt: TGCGCCAGCAGCCCAAGTCCAGGGAACACTGAAGCTTTCTTT

d_call: -
clone_size: -
v_call: TRBV7-2
j_call: TRBJ1-2
cdr3_aa: CASSLANRESGYTF
cdr3_nt: TGTGCCAGCAGCTTAGCGAATCGGGAAAGTGGCTACACCTTC

d_call: -
clone_size: few
v_call: TRBV7-8
j_call: TRBJ2-1
cdr3_aa: CASSLRGARSYNEQFF
cdr3_nt: TGTGCCAGCAGCCTCCGGGGGGCCCGCTCCTACAATGAGCAGTTCTTC

d_call: TRBD1
clone_size: -
v_call: TRBV7-2
j_call: TRBJ1-6
cdr3_aa: CASSTGTANSPLHF
cdr3_nt: TGTGCCAGCAGCACCGGGACAGCAAATTCACCCCTCCACTTT

d_call: TRBD2
clone_size: -
v_call: TRBV7-6
j_call: TRBJ2-7
cdr3_aa: CASSPWGGSYEQYF
cdr3_nt: TGTGCCAGCAGCCCCTGGGGGGGGTCCTACGAGCAGTACTTC

d_call: -
clone_size: -
v_call: TRBV5-1
j_call: TRBJ2-1
cdr3_aa: CASSADRTYNEQFF
cdr3_nt: TGCGCCAGCAGCGCTGACAGGACCTACAATGAGCAGTTCTTC

d_call: TRBD1
clone_size: -
v_call: TRBV11-2
j_call: TRBJ2-5
cdr3_aa: CASSLAGTGVETQYF
cdr3_nt: TGTGCCAGCAGCTTAGCCGGGACAGGGGTGGAGACCCAGTACTTC

d_call: TRBD2
clone_size: -
v_call: TRBV4-1
j_call: TRBJ2-2
cdr3_aa: CASSQATGAGGRTGELFF
cdr3_nt: TGCGCCAGCAGCCAAGCGACAGGAGCGGGAGGTCGCACCGGGGAGCTGTTTTTT

d_call: TRBD2
clone_size: few
v_call: TRBV4-1
j_call: TRBJ2-3
cdr3_aa: CASGTSGLDTQYF
cdr3_nt: TGCGCCAGCGGTACTAGCGGCTTAGATACGCAGTATTTT

d_call: -
clone_size: few
v_call: TRBV4-2
j_call: TRBJ1-5
cdr3_aa: CASSQDVRTESNQPQHF
cdr3_nt: TGTGCCAGCAGCCAGGATGTCCGGACAGAAAGCAATCAGCCCCAGCATTTT

d_call: -
clone_size: -
v_call: TRBV19
j_call: TRBJ2-5
cdr3_aa: CASSIDLYTETQYF
cdr3_nt: TGTGCCAGTAGTATAGATCTATATACGGAGACCCAGTACTTC

d_call: -
clone_size: -
v_call: TRBV7-3
j_call: TRBJ1-6
cdr3_aa: CASSLTGSGSPLHF
cdr3_nt: TGTGCCAGCAGCTTAACGGGTTCGGGTTCACCCCTCCACTTT

d_call: -
clone_size: -
v_call: TRBV21-1
j_call: TRBJ1-6
cdr3_aa: CASSEDKKNSPLHF
cdr3_nt: TGTGCCAGCAGCGAAGACAAAAAGAATTCACCCCTCCACTTT

d_call: -
clone_size: -
v_call: TRBV19
j_call: TRBJ1-2
cdr3_aa: CASSLSVLVNYGYTF
cdr3_nt: TGTGCCAGTAGCTTATCGGTGCTTGTTAACTATGGCTACACCTTC

d_call: TRBD1
clone_size: -
v_call: TRBV4-1
j_call: TRBJ1-1
cdr3_aa: CASRKSGTGQLGENTEAFF
cdr3_nt: TGCGCCAGCAGAAAATCCGGGACAGGGCAACTTGGTGAGAACACTGAAGCTTTCTTT

d_call: -
clone_size: -
v_call: TRBV9
j_call: TRBJ2-3
cdr3_aa: CASSVAGLPGDTQYF
cdr3_nt: TGTGCCAGCAGCGTAGCGGGCTTACCGGGGGATACGCAGTATTTT